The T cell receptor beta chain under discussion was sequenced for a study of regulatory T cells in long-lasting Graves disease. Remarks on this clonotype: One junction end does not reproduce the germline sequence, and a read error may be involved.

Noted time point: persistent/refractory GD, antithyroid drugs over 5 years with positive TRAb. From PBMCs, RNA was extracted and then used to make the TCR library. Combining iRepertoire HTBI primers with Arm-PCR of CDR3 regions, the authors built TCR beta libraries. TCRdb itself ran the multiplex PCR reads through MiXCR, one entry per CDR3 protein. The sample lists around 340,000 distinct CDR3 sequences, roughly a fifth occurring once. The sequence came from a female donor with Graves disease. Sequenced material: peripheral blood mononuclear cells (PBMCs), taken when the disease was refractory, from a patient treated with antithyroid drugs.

CDR3 nucleotide sequence: TGTGCCAGCAGTTCGTCTAGCAATCGGCCCCAGCATTTT. Its translation is CASSSSSNRPQHF. The genes are TRBV28 and TRBJ1-5; D remains ambiguous. CDR3 length: 13 amino acids. In germline, CDR1 is MDHEN, CDR2 SYDVKM.